This entry lists 28 T cell receptor beta chains sequenced from one sample in a study of blood T cell repertoires in COVID-19. Assay used: immunoSEQ multiplex PCR; TCRdb lists only in-frame clones, some missing. The sample contains fewer than 25,000 clones, approximately 92% of which appear only once. Sequencing was performed on peripheral blood. The source is a human donor in a cohort sampled during active COVID-19.

CDR3: CASSTGTSTEKLFF. In DNA, the CDR3 is TGTGCCAGCAGTACCGGGACATCTACCGAAAAACTGTTTTTT. The chain is built from TRBV28 and TRBJ1-4, with D possibly matching TRBD1 (6 bases). Trimming took 5 bases from V and 8 from J, leaving 15 bases between them. The CDR3 loop spans 14 amino acids. The germline gives CDR1 MDHEN, CDR2 SYDVKM.

The rearrangement uses TRBV11-3 and TRBJ2-7; 15 bases are a match to TRBD2. The J segment lost 1 base and the V segment lost 5 bases, leaving 6 bases of the junction unmatched. CDR1 SGHNT and CDR2 YENEEA come from the germline V gene. The CDR3 spans 17 residues. The DNA of the CDR3 is TGTGCCAGCAGCAAGCCCGGGACTAGCGGGAGGTCCTACGAGCAGTACTTC. This codes for CASSKPGTSGRSYEQYF.

This clone was detected a few times. The chain has TRBV18 and TRBJ1-5, with a tentative D call TRBD1 (5 bases). Per the germline V gene, CDR1 is KGHSH and CDR2 is LQKENI. V dropped 2 bases and J dropped 5 bases, with 13 bases sitting between them. The CDR3 consists of 15 residues. The CDR3 DNA reads TGTGCCAGCTCACCAGGGGCAGGCCTCCATCAGCCCCAGCATTTT. It codes for CASSPGAGLHQPQHF.

The J gene is TRBJ2-4, the V gene TRBV5-1; 9 bases fit TRBD1. The CDR3 sequence is 17 residues long. CDR1 and CDR2 from the germline V gene are SGHRS and YFSETQ. J lost 1 base, V lost 4 bases, and 9 bases had no gene match. The CDR3 sequence is CASSRGQGEGAKNIQYF. The CDR3 nucleotides are TGCGCCAGCAGCCGGGGACAGGGCGAAGGGGCCAAAAACATTCAGTACTTC.

This clone was seen once. The J gene is TRBJ2-7, the V gene TRBV2; D is unclear. From germline, CDR1 is SNHLY and CDR2 FYNNEI. The CDR3 spans 14 residues. V was pared by 2 bases and J by 2 bases, with 10 bases between. CDR3 DNA sequence: TGTGCCAGCAGTGAAAACCACCGCGCCTACGAGCAGTACTTC. Translation: CASSENHRAYEQYF.

The chain combines TRBV7-2 with TRBJ2-5, with 10 bases that match TRBD2. This CDR3 comprises 15 residues. V shed 5 bases, J shed 2 bases, and the junction held 5 bases outside the gene matches. Germline CDR1 is SGHTA and CDR2 is FQGNSA. CDR3: CASSPTSGPQETQYF. In DNA form, the CDR3 reads TGTGCCAGCAGCCCGACTAGCGGGCCACAAGAGACCCAGTACTTC.

Here the CDR3 reads CASSQQTKDYGYTF. The CDR3, as DNA: TGTGCCAGCAGCCAACAGACGAAAGACTATGGCTACACCTTC. This chain connects TRBV7-2 to TRBJ1-2; no clear D gene. Germline CDR1 and CDR2: SGHTA and FQGNSA. V lost 5 bases and J 3 bases, leaving 13 bases between the germline ends. This CDR3 contains 14 residues.

V gene TRBV7-9 combines with J gene TRBJ2-5, with 8 bases matching TRBD2. CDR1 is SEHNR, CDR2 FQNEAQ, per germline (reference sequence). J was trimmed by 0 bases and V by 2 bases; bases with no gene match: 2. CDR3 length: 15 residues. In DNA, the CDR3 is TGTGCCAGCAGCTTACGCGGGGGGAACCAAGAGACCCAGTACTTC. Translation gives CASSLRGGNQETQYF.

In nucleotides, the CDR3 is TGTGCCAGCCTGGGGACAGGGGGGGGTCAGCCCCAGCATTTT. Translation gives CASLGTGGGQPQHF. J is TRBJ1-5 and V is TRBV28; 11 bases fit TRBD1. There are 14 residues in the CDR3. J was trimmed by 6 bases and V by 8 bases; bases with no gene match: 6. Germline V lookup: CDR1 MDHEN, CDR2 SYDVKM.

The V and J genes are TRBV29-1 and TRBJ2-1, with TRBD2 identical over 10 bases. Germline assignment: CDR1 SQVTM and CDR2 ANQGSEA. The CDR3 consists of 15 residues. The V segment lost 2 bases and the J segment 7 bases; nucleotides outside the gene matches: 8. The CDR3 here is CSVESGRALRNEQFF. The CDR3 DNA reads TGCAGCGTTGAAAGCGGGAGGGCCCTTAGGAATGAGCAGTTCTTC.

The rearrangement links TRBV5-1 to TRBJ2-1; 9 positions match TRBD2. The length of the CDR3 is 17 residues. The V gene's germline CDR1 is SGHRS and CDR2 YFSETQ. The trim removed 4 bases at V and 3 bases at J, leaving 11 bases unmatched. CDR3 DNA sequence: TGCGCCAGCAGCCCACCCCCGGCGGGAGGGAACTACAATGAGCAGTTCTTC. Its protein product is CASSPPPAGGNYNEQFF.

The sample holds a few counts of this clone. This chain uses TRBV28 with TRBJ1-1; the match to TRBD1 covers 10 bases. The CDR3 length is 13 residues. Trimming removed 4 bases from V and 8 bases from J; junction bases left unmatched: 4. CDR1 MDHEN and CDR2 SYDVKM come from the germline V gene. The CDR3 sequence: CASSWDRGREAFF. CDR3 coding DNA: TGTGCCAGCAGTTGGGACAGGGGACGGGAAGCTTTCTTT.

V usage is TRBV7-9 and J usage is TRBJ1-1; D is unresolved. The CDR3 covers 12 residues. Trimming stripped 3 bases from V and 5 bases from J, with 7 bases between. Germline V gene data show CDR1 as SEHNR and CDR2 as FQNEAQ (reference sequence). The CDR3 sequence: CASSFLETEAFF. In nucleotides, the CDR3 is TGTGCCAGCAGCTTTCTTGAGACTGAAGCTTTCTTT.

The V call is TRBV7-9, the J call TRBJ2-1, with a tentative D call TRBD2 (6 bases). The CDR3 consists of 12 residues. Germline CDR1 is SEHNR and CDR2 is FQNEAQ (reference sequence). The V end lost 8 bases, the J end lost 6 bases, and 11 bases lay between the germline ends. The CDR3 coding sequence is TGTGCCAGCGCCGGAGGGCTCAATGAGCAGTTCTTC. This sequence encodes CASAGGLNEQFF. The whole variable domain, remainder taken from reference TRBV7-9 and TRBJ2-1, is DTGVSQNPRHKITKRGQNVTFRCDPISEHNRLYWYRQTLGQGPEFLTYFQNEAQLEKSRLLSDRFSAERPKGSFSTLEIQRTEQGDSAMYLCASAGGLNEQFFGPGTRLTVL.

J is TRBJ2-3 and V is TRBV2; D is perhaps TRBD1 (6 bases). Per germline, CDR1 SNHLY and CDR2 FYNNEI. This CDR3 is 13 amino acids long. The V and J ends lost 7 bases and 4 bases respectively, with 12 bases between them. CDR3 sequence reads: CASNPRGPDTQYF. DNA of the CDR3: TGTGCCAGCAATCCCAGGGGTCCAGATACGCAGTATTTT.

The chain carries TRBV28 and TRBJ2-7; 9 nucleotides align to TRBD1. In germline, CDR1 is MDHEN, CDR2 SYDVKM. The CDR3 spans 13 residues. Germline trimming cut 5 bases from V and 7 bases from J; bases unmatched to any gene: 6. The CDR3 DNA sequence: TGTGCCAGCAGTCCCGGGACAGGGTTAGAGCAGTACTTC. This translates into CASSPGTGLEQYF.

Comments on this clone: Because the CDR3's place on the DNA is in doubt, the DNA is left out and the CDR3 is given as listed by TCRdb. The chain carries TRBV27 and TRBJ2-4; TRBD2 is taken as the D call from the table, unchecked against the DNA. Germline loops: CDR1 MNHEY, CDR2 SMNVEV (reference sequence). Counting both end residues, the CDR3 totals 12 amino acids. The CDR3: CASSTSRGPKYF.

This sequence joins TRBV19 and TRBJ1-4; 8 bases are shared with TRBD1. The CDR3 covers 15 residues. V trimming: 6 bases; J trimming: 2 bases; junction bases outside the gene matches: 5. The germline V gene has CDR1 LNHDA and CDR2 SQIVND (reference sequence). CDR3 loop: CASSVGQATNEKLFF. The CDR3 DNA sequence: TGTGCCAGTAGCGTGGGACAGGCCACTAATGAAAAACTGTTTTTT.

This clone was seen a handful of times. V usage is TRBV7-9 and J usage is TRBJ2-7; D remains ambiguous. Looked up from germline, CDR1 is SEHNR and CDR2 is FQNEAQ (reference sequence). This CDR3 comprises 14 residues. V dropped 3 bases and J dropped 0 bases, with 9 bases sitting between them. The CDR3 DNA follows: TGTGCCAGCAGCTTTGACACCTACTCCTACGAGCAGTACTTC. Its translation is CASSFDTYSYEQYF.

This chain uses TRBV6-2 or TRBV6-3 with TRBJ2-7; TRBD1 is a possible D gene (6 bases). Germline V gene sequence: CDR1 MNHEY, CDR2 SVGEGT. CDR3 length equals 12 residues. V shed 5 bases and J shed 3 bases, with 8 bases lying between them. The CDR3 sequence is CASSIQGYEQYF. In DNA form, the CDR3 reads TGTGCCAGCAGTATACAGGGCTACGAGCAGTACTTC.

The chain joins TRBV12-5 to TRBJ1-2; D is undetermined. Trimming removed 5 bases from V and 4 bases from J, with 11 bases in between. This CDR3 spans 13 amino acids. Germline V gene sequence: CDR1 LGHNT, CDR2 FRNRAP. For the CDR3, the DNA is TGTGCTAGTGGTCCCCCAGGCCGCTATGGCTACACCTTC. Its translation is CASGPPGRYGYTF. The complete variable domain, with remaining parts taken from reference TRBV12-5 and TRBJ1-2, reads DARVTQTPRHKVTEMGQEVTMRCQPILGHNTVFWYRQTMMQGLELLAYFRNRAPLDDSGMPKDRFSAEMPDATLATLKIQPSEPRDSAVYFCASGPPGRYGYTFGSGTRLTVV.

This chain connects TRBV5-4 to TRBJ2-5; 7 nucleotides align to TRBD1. Trimming took 4 bases from V and 1 from J; bases not matched to a gene: 4. The CDR3 has 14 amino acids. Germline lookup yields CDR1 SGHNT and CDR2 YYREEE (reference sequence). CDR3 sequence (DNA): TGTGCCAGCAGCCCAGGGACAGCCCAAGAGACCCAGTACTTC. It yields the protein CASSPGTAQETQYF.

CDR3 amino acids: CASSDQASNEQFF. CDR3 sequence (DNA): TGTGCCAGCAGCGACCAGGCCTCTAATGAGCAGTTCTTC. This chain links TRBV9 with TRBJ2-1; D call uncertain. The CDR3 has 13 residues. Germline lookup yields CDR1 SGDLS and CDR2 YYNGEE. V dropped 3 bases and J dropped 7 bases, with 11 bases sitting between them.

This chain joins TRBV27 and TRBJ2-5; possibly TRBD2 for D (5 bases). V lost 1 base, J lost 4 bases, and 16 bases lay in between. CDR3 length: 16 amino acids. Per the germline V gene, CDR1 is MNHEY and CDR2 is SMNVEV (reference sequence). CDR3 region: CASSLFRIGRGETQYF. Here the CDR3 DNA reads TGTGCCAGCAGTTTATTCCGTATCGGTCGGGGAGAGACCCAGTACTTC.

The chain carries TRBV19 and TRBJ1-3, with D possibly being TRBD1 (5 bases). Trimming shortened V by 5 bases and J by 0 bases, and 11 bases separated the two germline ends. The CDR3 is made up of 15 amino acids. Per germline, CDR1 LNHDA and CDR2 SQIVND (reference sequence). The CDR3 DNA reads TGTGCCAGTAGTCCCCGACAGCTCTCTGGAAACACCATATATTTT. This codes for CASSPRQLSGNTIYF.

This sequence joins TRBV5-4 and TRBJ2-5; 7 positions agree with TRBD1. V was clipped by 3 bases and J by 2 bases; unmatched bases: 4. CDR3 size: 14 residues. Germline V CDR1 and CDR2: SGHNT, YYREEE (reference sequence). This CDR3 reads CASSSPGQQETQYF. DNA of the CDR3: TGTGCCAGCAGCTCGCCGGGACAGCAAGAGACCCAGTACTTC.

V usage is TRBV4-1 and J usage is TRBJ2-1, with 8 bases lining up with TRBD2. Germline CDR1 reads MGHRA; CDR2 reads YSYEKL. With V trimmed by 3 bases and J by 0 bases, 4 bases remained unmatched. The CDR3 runs 16 residues. As DNA, the CDR3 is TGCGCCAGCAGCCAGACGAGCGGGAGCTCCTACAATGAGCAGTTCTTC. It codes for CASSQTSGSSYNEQFF.

V and J are TRBV5-1 and TRBJ2-2, with D perhaps TRBD2 (5 bases). Trimming pared 8 bases from V and 3 bases from J, leaving 14 bases between. The germline CDR1 and CDR2 sequences are SGHRS and YFSETQ. The CDR3 runs 14 residues. The CDR3 DNA reads TGCGCCAGTAAGGGAGTTTGGGACACCGGGGAGCTGTTTTTT. Translating it yields CASKGVWDTGELFF.